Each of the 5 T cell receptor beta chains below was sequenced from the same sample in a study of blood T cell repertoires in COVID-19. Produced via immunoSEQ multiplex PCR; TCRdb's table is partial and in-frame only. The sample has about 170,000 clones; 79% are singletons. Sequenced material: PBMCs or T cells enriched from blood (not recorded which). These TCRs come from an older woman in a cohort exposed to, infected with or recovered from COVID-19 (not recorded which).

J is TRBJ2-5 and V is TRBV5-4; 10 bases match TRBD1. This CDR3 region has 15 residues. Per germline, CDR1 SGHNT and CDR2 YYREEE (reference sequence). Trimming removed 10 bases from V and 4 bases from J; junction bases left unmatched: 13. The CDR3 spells CAPTRRTGGRETQYF. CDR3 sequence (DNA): TGTGCCCCCACCCGCCGGACAGGGGGTCGAGAGACCCAGTACTTC. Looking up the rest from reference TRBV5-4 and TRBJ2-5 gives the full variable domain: ETGVTQSPTHLIKTRGQQVTLRCSSQSGHNTVSWYQQALGQGPQFIFQYYREEENGRGNFPPRFSGLQFPNYSSELNVNALELDDSALYLCAPTRRTGGRETQYFGPGTRLLVL.

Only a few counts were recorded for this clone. The CDR3 protein is CASIRENPTNTNYGYTF. The CDR3 DNA reads TGTGCCAGCATACGGGAGAACCCGACCAATACTAACTATGGCTACACCTTC. The genes are TRBV2 and TRBJ1-2; no definite D call. The CDR3 totals 17 residues. The germline V gene encodes CDR1 SNHLY and CDR2 FYNNEI. V shed 7 bases and J shed 0 bases, with 21 bases lying between them.

CDR3 sequence reads: CASSPTGSSYEQYF. In nucleotides, the CDR3 is TGTGCCAGCAGCCCGACAGGGAGCTCCTACGAGCAGTACTTC. The chain is built from TRBV7-9 and TRBJ2-7, with TRBD1 matching over 7 bases. V was pared by 5 bases and J by 0 bases, with 4 bases of the junction left unmatched. The CDR3 spans 14 residues. The germline gives CDR1 SEHNR, CDR2 FQNEAQ (reference sequence).

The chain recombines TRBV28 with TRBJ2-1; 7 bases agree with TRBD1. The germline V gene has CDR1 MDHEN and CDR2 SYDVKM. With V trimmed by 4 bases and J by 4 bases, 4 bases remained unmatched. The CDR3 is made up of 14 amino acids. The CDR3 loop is CASSSMDRYNEQFF. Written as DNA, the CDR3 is TGTGCCAGCAGTTCGATGGACAGGTACAATGAGCAGTTCTTC.

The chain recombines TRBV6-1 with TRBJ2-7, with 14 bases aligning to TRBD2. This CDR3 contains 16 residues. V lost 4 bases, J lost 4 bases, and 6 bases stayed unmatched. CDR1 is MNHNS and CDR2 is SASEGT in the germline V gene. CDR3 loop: CASSAGLAGDGYEQYF. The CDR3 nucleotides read TGTGCCAGCAGTGCGGGACTAGCGGGAGACGGTTACGAGCAGTACTTC.